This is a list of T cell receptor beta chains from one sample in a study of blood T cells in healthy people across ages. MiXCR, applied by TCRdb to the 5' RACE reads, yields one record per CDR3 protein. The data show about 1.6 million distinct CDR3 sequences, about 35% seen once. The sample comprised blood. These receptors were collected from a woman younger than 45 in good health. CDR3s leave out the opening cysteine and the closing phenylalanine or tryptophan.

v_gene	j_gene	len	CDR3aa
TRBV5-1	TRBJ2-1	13	ASSQEQIRLDEQF
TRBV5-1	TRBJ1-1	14	ASSLSGQASITEAF
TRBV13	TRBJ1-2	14	ASSFGGTTTNYGYT
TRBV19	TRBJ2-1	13	ASSRAGGRYNEQF
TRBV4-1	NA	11	ASSQEGLETQY
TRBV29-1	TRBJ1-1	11	SVMTGATGETF
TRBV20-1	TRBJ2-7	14	SARILSGPNSYEQY
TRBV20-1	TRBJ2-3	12	SATRDYLTDTQY
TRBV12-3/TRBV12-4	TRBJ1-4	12	ASSAGSGREKLF
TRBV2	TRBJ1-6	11	ASNSLEGSPLH
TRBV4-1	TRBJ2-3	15	ASSQAPSGRATDTQY
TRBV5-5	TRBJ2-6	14	ASSLARVSGANVLT
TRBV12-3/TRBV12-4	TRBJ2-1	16	ASSPSHIAGGKNNEQF
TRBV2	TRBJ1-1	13	ASSTHGQGDTEAF
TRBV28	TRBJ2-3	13	ASTIPTGSADTQY
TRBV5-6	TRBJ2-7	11	ASSLGGALEQY
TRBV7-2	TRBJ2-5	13	ASSLGGTGPETQY
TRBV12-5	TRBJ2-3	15	ASARGLAGVSTDTQY
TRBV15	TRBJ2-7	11	ATSDDSSYEQY
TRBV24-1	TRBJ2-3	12	ATSQGHTTDTQY
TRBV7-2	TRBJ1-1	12	ASSSGAGNTEAF
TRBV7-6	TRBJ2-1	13	ASSRPGTTDNEQF
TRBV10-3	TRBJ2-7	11	AISLQGAGEQY
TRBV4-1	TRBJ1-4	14	ASSQGLTGGDEKLF
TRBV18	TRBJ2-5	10	ASSSSREFQY
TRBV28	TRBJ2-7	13	ASSLTPHRSYEQY
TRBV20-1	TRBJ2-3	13	SATGTSGTTDTQY
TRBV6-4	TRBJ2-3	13	ASSANTGKGDTQY
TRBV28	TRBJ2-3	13	ASSRSGRETDTQY
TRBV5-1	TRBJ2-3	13	ASSSAPGGTDTQY
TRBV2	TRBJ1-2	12	ASSSPGGLYGYT
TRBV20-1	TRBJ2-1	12	SARPSGTRNEQF
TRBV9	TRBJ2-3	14	ASSVATRGGVDTQY
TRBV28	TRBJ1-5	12	ASSLDGRVQPQH
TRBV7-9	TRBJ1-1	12	ASSLYTGETEAF
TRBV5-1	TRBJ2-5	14	ASSLGRQGNYVEQY
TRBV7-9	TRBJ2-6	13	ASSLRHAGANVLT
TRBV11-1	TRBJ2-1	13	ASSLDGGLGNEQF
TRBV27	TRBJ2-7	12	ASSLASSGDEQY
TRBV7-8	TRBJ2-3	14	ASTTFGAAITDTQY
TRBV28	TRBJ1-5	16	AAVDLKEELYSNQPQH
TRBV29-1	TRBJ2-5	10	SVSRQQETQY
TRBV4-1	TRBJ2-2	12	ASSHEPPGGELF
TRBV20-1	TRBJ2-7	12	SARDQGAGYEQY
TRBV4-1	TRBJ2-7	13	ASSQNAAGEYEQY
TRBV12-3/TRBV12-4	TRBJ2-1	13	ASRDLARLNNEQF
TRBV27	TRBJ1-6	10	ASGTGNSPLH
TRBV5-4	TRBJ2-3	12	ASSLDPVPDTQY
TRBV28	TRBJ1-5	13	ASLKGQRSNQPQH
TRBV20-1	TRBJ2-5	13	SASLTLAGGQTQY
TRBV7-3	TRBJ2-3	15	ASSPVSTSVDTDTQY
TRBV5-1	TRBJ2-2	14	ASSKQLAENTGELF